The source of this TCR beta chain is a study of blood T cell repertoires in COVID-19. Participants were aged roughly 18 to 89 years from around 26 US areas. Participants' reported clinical history set cohort assignment. The protocol was immunoSEQ multiplex PCR, while the TCRdb copy is restricted to in-frame clones and leaves out a portion. The sample lists some 380,000 clones, about 89% occurring once. This CDR3 contains 14 residues. The V gene's germline CDR1 is SGHKS and CDR2 YYEKEE (reference sequence). The V end lost 0 bases, the J end lost 2 bases, and 9 bases lay between the germline ends. The chain couples TRBV5-5 to TRBJ2-7; D remains ambiguous. Specimen: PBMCs or T cells enriched from blood (not recorded which). The TCR was taken from a man aged 25 to 40 who had recovered from COVID-19. The CDR3 DNA sequence: TGTGCCAGCAGCTTGGACCCCAGAACCTACGAGCAGTACTTC. This codes for CASSLDPRTYEQYF.